The 19 T cell receptor beta chains below come from one sample, sequenced in a study of early T cells in non-severe SARS-CoV-2 infection (TCRdb year 2021). Preparation of the library involved 5' RACE. Reads for this sample came from a NextSeq 500. TCRdb trimmed the raw reads at Q25, called clones with MiXCR and kept productive beta chains. Entries that share a CDR3 protein sequence are merged under the most common genes and DNA. The sample records tens of thousands of distinct CDR3 sequences, around 7% of which are singletons. The top ten hold less than 3% of the sample. The sample comprised whole blood. The receptors come from an adult who was a healthcare worker with PCR-confirmed SARS-CoV-2 infection or an uninfected control (not recorded which).

This clonotype was picked up a small number of times. The chain joins TRBV19 to TRBJ2-1, with TRBD1 identical over 9 bases. Germline CDR1 and CDR2: LNHDA and SQIVND (reference sequence). Germline trimming cut 4 bases from V and 4 bases from J; bases unmatched to any gene: 11. The CDR3 extends over 17 amino acids. The CDR3: CASSTTQGAYLYNEQFF. DNA for the CDR3: TGTGCCAGTAGTACAACACAGGGGGCATACCTTTACAATGAGCAGTTCTTC. The whole variable domain, filled in from reference TRBV19 and TRBJ2-1, reads DGGITQSPKYLFRKEGQNVTLSCEQNLNHDAMYWYRQDPGQGLRLIYYSQIVNDFQKGDIAEGYSVSREKKESFPLTVTSAQKNPTAFYLCASSTTQGAYLYNEQFFGPGTRLTVL.

This clonotype appeared many times. This chain connects TRBV12-3 or TRBV12-4 to TRBJ2-7, with a weak D call TRBD2 (5 bases). V was clipped by 3 bases and J by 6 bases, with 15 bases between them. The CDR3 totals 14 residues. In nucleotides, the CDR3 is TGTGCCAGCAGTTTCAGTGGGAGATGGTCCGAGCAGTACTTC. Protein product: CASSFSGRWSEQYF.

This clonotype is medium-sized in the sample. The chain links TRBV25-1 to TRBJ2-7; TRBD2 might be the D (5 bases). From germline, CDR1 is MGHDK and CDR2 SYGVNS. Between the trimmed V and J ends, which lost 2 bases and 2 bases, there was a span of 19 bases. This CDR3 contains 17 residues. CDR3 bases: TGTGCCAGCAGTGAACGGGATGGTAGCCGGCTGCCCTACGAGCAGTACTTC. Translating gives CASSERDGSRLPYEQYF.

This clonotype has just a few counts. CDR3 DNA: TGTGCCAGTGGGTTAGGAGGCTCCTACGAGCAGTACTTC. The encoded protein is CASGLGGSYEQYF. The chain is built from TRBV19 and TRBJ2-7; possible D gene TRBD2, 5 bases. Germline V gives CDR1 LNHDA, CDR2 SQIVND (reference sequence). The CDR3 has 13 residues. The V gene lost 8 bases and the J gene lost 0 bases, with 11 bases spanning the gap.

This clonotype was recorded many times. The V and J genes are TRBV25-1 and TRBJ2-5; D possibly uses TRBD1 or TRBD2 (5 bases each). Germline V lookup: CDR1 MGHDK, CDR2 SYGVNS. Trimming took 3 bases from V and 1 from J, leaving 15 bases between them. There are 16 residues in the CDR3. CDR3 in DNA: TGTGCCAGCAGTGATCTTACGGGACGTCGCCAAGAGACCCAGTACTTC. It encodes CASSDLTGRRQETQYF. Based on the CDR3 plus reference TRBV25-1 and TRBJ2-5, the full variable domain is EADIYQTPRYLVIGTGKKITLECSQTMGHDKMYWYQQDPGMELHLIHYSYGVNSTEKGDLSSESTVSRIRTEHFPLTLESARPSHTSQYLCASSDLTGRRQETQYFGPGTRLLVL.

This clonotype was seen repeatedly, ten times or more. The J gene is TRBJ1-1, the V gene TRBV3-1, with a tentative D call TRBD1 (5 bases). This CDR3 region has 16 residues. In germline, CDR1 is LGHDT, CDR2 YNNKEL (reference sequence). Trimming shortened V by 1 base and J by 5 bases, and 17 bases separated the two germline ends. The CDR3 region is CASSQAPRQGWTEAFF. CDR3 nucleotides: TGTGCCAGCAGCCAAGCCCCCCGGCAGGGCTGGACTGAAGCTTTCTTT. Full variable domain (missing parts from reference TRBV3-1 and TRBJ1-1): DTAVSQTPKYLVTQMGNDKSIKCEQNLGHDTMYWYKQDSKKFLKIMFSYNNKELIINETVPNRFSPKSPDKAHLNLHINSLELGDSAVYFCASSQAPRQGWTEAFFGQGTRLTVV.

This clonotype was seen many times. The chain has TRBV20-1 and TRBJ2-1, with TRBD2 matching 11 bases. V shed 3 bases and J 9 bases; nucleotides not matched to a gene: 7. The CDR3 extends over 14 amino acids. Germline loops: CDR1 DFQATT, CDR2 SNEGSKA (reference sequence). DNA for the CDR3: TGCAGTGCTAGGGACTTTCTAGCGGGAGGTGAGCAGTTCTTC. Amino acids: CSARDFLAGGEQFF.

This clonotype was seen many times. The chain recombines TRBV7-2 with TRBJ1-1; the D gene is possibly TRBD1 (6 bases). The germline gives CDR1 SGHTA, CDR2 FQGNSA. The CDR3 runs 16 residues. V lost 5 bases to trimming and J lost 4 bases, with 20 bases between them. The CDR3 region has the DNA TGTGCCAGCAGCGCCCCAGCCGGGACATCCATCACTGAAGCTTTCTTT. This encodes CASSAPAGTSITEAFF.

The table lists this clonotype with a few counts. The chain recombines TRBV9 with TRBJ2-5, with D unclear. Germline-derived CDR1 and CDR2 are SGDLS and YYNGEE. V lost 0 bases and J 5 bases, leaving 11 bases between the germline ends. This CDR3 comprises 14 residues. The CDR3: CASSVGRVLETQYF. As DNA, the CDR3 is TGTGCCAGCAGCGTAGGTAGAGTGTTGGAGACCCAGTACTTC.

This clonotype was recorded at least ten times. The J gene is TRBJ1-5, the V gene TRBV5-5; TRBD1 might be the D (5 bases). The CDR3 sequence is 14 residues long. Per the germline V gene, CDR1 is SGHKS and CDR2 is YYEKEE (reference sequence). Deletions cut 4 bases from V and 0 bases from J, with 8 bases between. CDR3 region: CASSGGNSNQPQHF. In nucleotides, the CDR3 is TGTGCCAGCAGCGGGGGGAATAGCAATCAGCCCCAGCATTTT.

This clonotype was found many times. The V gene is TRBV7-2, the J gene TRBJ1-2; D is perhaps TRBD1 (6 bases). Germline assignment: CDR1 SGHTA and CDR2 FQGNSA. Trimming cost V 3 bases and J 6 bases, with 8 bases left between them. The CDR3 runs to 12 residues. CDR3 protein: CASSFAGDGYTF. For the CDR3, the DNA is TGTGCCAGCAGCTTTGCAGGGGATGGCTACACCTTC.

This clonotype was observed many times. The chain couples TRBV27 to TRBJ2-7; D gene unclear. The V and J ends lost 2 bases and 4 bases respectively, with 12 bases between them. Per germline, CDR1 MNHEY and CDR2 SMNVEV (reference sequence). This CDR3 has 14 residues. CDR3 amino acids: CASSLARLGYEQYF. The CDR3 nucleotides read TGTGCCAGCAGTTTAGCTCGGCTAGGGTACGAGCAGTACTTC.

This clonotype was seen at least ten times. The V and J genes are TRBV20-1 and TRBJ2-1, with a weak D call TRBD1 (6 bases). V lost 2 bases to trimming and J lost 5 bases, with 13 bases between them. CDR1 and CDR2 (germline): DFQATT, SNEGSKA (reference sequence). This CDR3 comprises 14 residues. The DNA of the CDR3 is TGCAGTGCTAGACGGGACATCAACGACAATGAGCAGTTCTTC. Translated, it gives CSARRDINDNEQFF.

In its sample, this clonotype ranks as medium-sized. The chain links TRBV6-5 to TRBJ2-3; TRBD2 matches at 9 bases. With V trimmed by 0 bases and J by 0 bases, 7 bases remained unmatched. The CDR3 consists of 18 residues. Per the germline V gene, CDR1 is MNHEY and CDR2 is SVGAGI. The DNA of the CDR3 is TGTGCCAGCAGTTACTCTCAAGCTAGCGGGATAAGCACAGATACGCAGTATTTT. This gives the protein CASSYSQASGISTDTQYF.

This clonotype was recorded many times. CDR3 nucleotide sequence: TGTGCCAGCAGCCGCACCTCCACGGGAGGGAGGGGAAAACTGTTTTTT. Residues: CASSRTSTGGRGKLFF. This chain uses TRBV4-2 with TRBJ1-4, with a weak D call TRBD1 (5 bases). This CDR3 spans 16 amino acids. CDR1 and CDR2 (germline): LGHNA, YNFKEQ. The V gene lost 4 bases and the J gene lost 10 bases, with 22 bases spanning the gap.

The chain links TRBV29-1 to TRBJ2-7, with D perhaps matching TRBD1 (5 bases). Germline assignment: CDR1 SQVTM and CDR2 ANQGSEA. Trimming took off 0 bases at V and 5 bases at J, with 14 bases between the two ends. The CDR3 is 14 amino acids. CDR3: CSVEEAHQGNEQYF. CDR3 in DNA: TGCAGCGTTGAAGAGGCACATCAGGGTAACGAGCAGTACTTC.

J is TRBJ2-5 and V is TRBV28; tentative D call: TRBD2 (5 bases). Germline CDR1 is MDHEN and CDR2 is SYDVKM. The CDR3 extends over 14 amino acids. V was pared by 6 bases and J by 4 bases, with 15 bases between. The CDR3 loop reads CASSHMSGRETQYF. The CDR3 region has the DNA TGTGCCAGCAGCCACATGAGCGGAAGAGAGACCCAGTACTTC.

This clonotype appeared many times. This chain joins TRBV29-1 and TRBJ2-7; 15 nucleotides agree with TRBD2. The germline V gene has CDR1 SQVTM and CDR2 ANQGSEA. This CDR3 comprises 14 residues. The J segment lost 5 bases and the V segment lost 4 bases, leaving 3 bases of the junction unmatched. CDR3 residues: CSVGGLAGGDEQYF. The CDR3 DNA reads TGCAGCGTTGGGGGACTAGCGGGAGGTGACGAGCAGTACTTC.

The chain combines TRBV28 with TRBJ2-3; 13 bases map to TRBD2. After removal of 4 bases from V and 7 bases from J, the junction contained 5 bases not matched to a gene. Germline assignment: CDR1 MDHEN and CDR2 SYDVKM. The CDR3 extends over 15 amino acids. This chain's CDR3 is CASSSPGLAGYTQYF. CDR3 bases: TGTGCCAGCAGTTCCCCGGGACTAGCGGGATATACGCAGTATTTT.